The present entry profiles one TCR beta chain with its context. What it binds is unknown. This sample stems from a study of OX40 agonist ivuxolimab in advanced cancers. Study summary: The dose-escalation group included hepatocellular carcinoma, melanoma, renal cell carcinoma and head and neck cancer. It was permissible to have had prior anti-PD-1, anti-PD-L1 or anti-CTLA-4 therapy, and around 41% had some. A male proportion of about 84% was recorded, with mean age roughly 60 years and range roughly 20 to 85.

The CDR3 has 15 amino acids. CDR1 and CDR2 from the germline V gene are PRHDT and FYEKMQ (reference sequence). Trimming took off 2 bases at V and 5 bases at J, with 15 bases between the two ends. Study-level points and caveats: Expanded clones belonging to CD8+ T cells outnumbered, on average, those of CD4+.

Some clones are missing from TCRdb's copy, which holds only in-frame ones; the method was immunoSEQ multiplex PCR. The data hold roughly 45,000 clones, with roughly 85% observed a single time. The V and J genes are TRBV13 and TRBJ2-5; no definite D call. The receptor was derived from an adult with an advanced solid tumor such as melanoma, head and neck, liver or kidney cancer. The sequences come from CD4+ or CD8+ T cells sorted from blood, collected in a trial of the OX40 agonist ivuxolimab. CDR3 in DNA: TGTGCCAGCAGCTTAAAACCAGCCCCCGGCGAGACCCAGTACTTC. The encoded protein is CASSLKPAPGETQYF.